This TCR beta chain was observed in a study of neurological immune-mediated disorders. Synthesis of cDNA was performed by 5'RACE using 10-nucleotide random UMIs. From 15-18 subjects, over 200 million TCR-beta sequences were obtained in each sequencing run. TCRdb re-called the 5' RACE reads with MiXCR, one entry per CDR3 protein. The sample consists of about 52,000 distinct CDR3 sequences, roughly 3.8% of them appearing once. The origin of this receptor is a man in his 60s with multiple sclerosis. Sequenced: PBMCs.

The CDR3 sequence: CSARVENYGYTF. The CDR3 region has the DNA TGCAGTGCTAGAGTAGAGAACTATGGCTACACCTTC. This chain connects TRBV20-1 to TRBJ1-2; no clear D. V was shortened by 1 base and J by 2 bases, with 5 bases between the two germline ends. Germline loops: CDR1 DFQATT, CDR2 SNEGSKA (reference sequence). This CDR3 has 12 residues.